The 10 T cell receptor beta chains given below trace back to one sample, sequenced in a study of TIL therapy for anti-PD-1-resistant metastatic lung cancer. Sequencing used immunoSEQ v3. TCRdb keeps only in-frame clones here, not all; method: immunoSEQ multiplex PCR. This sample carries under 60,000 clones, approximately 86% of them seen once, and the ten largest clones take 4% to 6%. The time point was: pre-treatment sample, taken before nivolumab and TIL therapy. The sample was blood, taken at baseline. These receptors were collected from a person aged 30 to 80 with non-small cell lung cancer.

V is TRBV30 and J is TRBJ1-5, with D possibly TRBD1 on 5 matching bases. CDR3 length: 13 residues. The V end lost 1 base, the J end lost 5 bases, and 9 bases lay between the germline ends. The germline V gene has CDR1 GTSNPN and CDR2 SVGIG (reference sequence). In DNA, the CDR3 is TGTGCCTGGAGTGCAGACAGTCATCAGCCCCAGCATTTT. It is translated as CAWSADSHQPQHF.

This chain's CDR3 is CASRLGVPRLEGYTF. CDR3 DNA: TGTGCAAGTCGCTTAGGAGTTCCGCGGTTAGAAGGCTACACCTTC. The chain carries TRBV12-2 and TRBJ1-2. TRBV12-2 is a recognized pseudogene. The CDR3 totals 15 residues.

The chain is built from TRBV24-1 and TRBJ2-3; D gene unclear. The V gene lost 2 bases and the J gene lost 0 bases, with 11 bases spanning the gap. The germline CDR1 and CDR2 sequences are KGHDR and SFDVKD. The CDR3 sequence is 16 residues long. Here the CDR3 DNA reads TGTGCCACCAGTGATTCTGGCCCAACTAGCACAGATACGCAGTATTTT. Amino acids: CATSDSGPTSTDTQYF.

The table lists this clone with a count of one. This chain links TRBV7-2 with TRBJ2-7, with unresolved D. Germline V gives CDR1 SGHTA, CDR2 FQGNSA. Trimming took off 5 bases at V and 0 bases at J, with 14 bases between the two ends. CDR3 size: 15 residues. In DNA, the CDR3 is TGTGCCAGCAGCCTCGGGCCCCTTGTCTCCTACGAGCAGTACTTC. Residues: CASSLGPLVSYEQYF.

This clone was found once. The V gene is TRBV7-9, the J gene TRBJ1-2; weak D call: TRBD1 (5 bases). CDR3 length equals 14 residues. In germline, CDR1 is SEHNR, CDR2 FQNEAQ (reference sequence). The V and J ends lost 3 bases and 7 bases respectively, with 15 bases between them. Written as DNA, the CDR3 is TGTGCCAGCAGCTTCGAGGCAGGGATCGGTGGCTACACCTTC. Its translation is CASSFEAGIGGYTF.

The CDR3 sequence: CASSFDRFEQYF. CDR3 DNA sequence: TGCGCCAGCAGCTTCGACAGGTTCGAGCAGTACTTC. J is TRBJ2-7 and V is TRBV5-1, with a tentative D call TRBD1 (6 bases). V was shortened by 2 bases and J by 6 bases, with 9 bases between the two germline ends. CDR1 is SGHRS and CDR2 is YFSETQ in the germline V gene. The CDR3 is made up of 12 amino acids.

The chain has TRBV30 and TRBJ2-3; 10 nucleotides match TRBD2. J was trimmed by 4 bases and V by 2 bases; bases with no gene match: 15. CDR3 length equals 18 residues. CDR1 is GTSNPN, CDR2 SVGIG, per germline (reference sequence). In DNA form, the CDR3 reads TGTGCCTGGAGTTTCGAAGCGGGGGGGCCTCGTGTCGCAGATACGCAGTATTTT. Translated, it gives CAWSFEAGGPRVADTQYF.

CDR3 in amino acids: CASRSSGTPYNEQFF. In nucleotides, the CDR3 is TGTGCCAGTAGATCAAGCGGGACGCCATACAATGAGCAGTTCTTC. V and J are TRBV19 and TRBJ2-1; 7 positions match TRBD2. Per the germline V gene, CDR1 is LNHDA and CDR2 is SQIVND (reference sequence). V was pared by 6 bases and J by 4 bases, with 9 bases of the junction left unmatched. This CDR3 has 15 amino acids.

The chain links TRBV18 to TRBJ1-5, with D possibly TRBD1 on 5 matching bases. Per germline, CDR1 KGHSH and CDR2 LQKENI. The V end was cut by 0 bases, the J end by 5 bases, with 5 bases between. This CDR3 is built from 13 residues. In DNA, the CDR3 is TGTGCCAGCTCACCACCGGGGGATCAGCCCCAGCATTTT. This sequence encodes CASSPPGDQPQHF.

CDR3 sequence reads: CASSPGTGKNIQYF. The CDR3 DNA follows: TGTGCCAGCAGCCCCGGGACAGGGAAAAACATTCAGTACTTC. The chain links TRBV6-2 or TRBV6-3 to TRBJ2-4, with 9 nucleotides matching TRBD1. The CDR3 loop spans 14 amino acids. Looked up from germline, CDR1 is MNHEY and CDR2 is SVGEGT. V gave up 6 bases and J gave up 4 bases; unmatched junction bases: 4.